This paragraph reports one T cell receptor (beta chain). As yet, its antigen is unknown. Losses at the gene ends were 1 base for V and 10 bases for J; bases not matched to a gene: 6. Germline V lookup: CDR1 SGHRS, CDR2 YFSETQ. The CDR3 spans 13 residues. This specimen comes from a study of post-analysis software for immune sequencing data. Study information: Relapsing-remitting, secondary progressive and progressive-relapsing forms made up the multiple sclerosis disease courses.

Study results and caveats: Controls had significantly higher normalized Chao1 diversity than multiple sclerosis patients. Relative to controls, patients had about five TRBV segments at higher frequency, with TRBV5-6, TRBV5-1 and TRBV20-1 among these. By F measure, strong co-clustering occurred among samples prepared in the same batch.

cDNA libraries for TCR beta contained unique molecular identifiers. With about 0.95 to 11 million T cells as the source, about half a million cDNA molecules resulted. One entry per CDR3 protein, called by TCRdb with MiXCR from the PCR reads. The repertoire holds about 570,000 distinct CDR3 sequences, with approximately 34% as singletons. This TCR was sampled from a girl aged 2 to 17 with multiple sclerosis. The sample taken for sequencing was blood. The genes are TRBV5-1 and TRBJ1-1, with 8 nucleotides matching TRBD1. CDR3 sequence reads: CASSLMQGAVAFF. The CDR3 DNA is TGCGCCAGCAGCTTGATGCAGGGGGCGGTAGCTTTCTTT.